A single sample gave rise to the 2 T cell receptor beta chains below, sequenced in a study of T cell repertoires in cytomegalovirus infection (dated by TCRdb to the late 2010s). TCRdb lists the instrument as Illumina HiSeq 1500. TCRdb itself trimmed the public reads at Q25 with fastp, ran MiXCR and retained productive beta chains. Every distinct CDR3 protein forms one entry, paired with its most common genes and DNA. The sample records hundreds of thousands of distinct CDR3 sequences, roughly a third of which are singletons. Of the sample, around a sixth falls within the top ten clones. The treatment or condition label for this specimen denotes: in vitro stimulation with specific CMV peptide epitopes to enrich CMV-specific T cells. No antigens are known for them. The sample was cultured PBMCs, taken from culture after CMV antigen stimulation. The origin of the receptors is a human donor in good health (CMV status not recorded). Some clones in this sample may be carry-over from other donors' samples.

V usage is TRBV27 and J usage is TRBJ1-2; possible D gene TRBD1, 6 bases. The germline V gene has CDR1 MNHEY and CDR2 SMNVEV (reference sequence). The CDR3 spans 13 residues. Trimming removed 2 bases from V and 5 bases from J, with 9 bases in between. The CDR3 DNA is TGTGCCAGCAGTTTACGGGGGCGGTATGGCTACACCTTC. Its protein product is CASSLRGRYGYTF.

This clonotype was observed a few times. The chain recombines TRBV12-5 with TRBJ2-1; D is tentatively TRBD1 or TRBD2 (5 bases each). V gave up 7 bases and J gave up 4 bases, with 17 bases separating them. From germline, CDR1 is LGHNT and CDR2 FRNRAP. The CDR3 sequence is 15 residues long. The CDR3 DNA reads TGTGCTAGTGTCACCGGGACGGCGAGTTACAATGAGCAGTTCTTC. Residues: CASVTGTASYNEQFF.